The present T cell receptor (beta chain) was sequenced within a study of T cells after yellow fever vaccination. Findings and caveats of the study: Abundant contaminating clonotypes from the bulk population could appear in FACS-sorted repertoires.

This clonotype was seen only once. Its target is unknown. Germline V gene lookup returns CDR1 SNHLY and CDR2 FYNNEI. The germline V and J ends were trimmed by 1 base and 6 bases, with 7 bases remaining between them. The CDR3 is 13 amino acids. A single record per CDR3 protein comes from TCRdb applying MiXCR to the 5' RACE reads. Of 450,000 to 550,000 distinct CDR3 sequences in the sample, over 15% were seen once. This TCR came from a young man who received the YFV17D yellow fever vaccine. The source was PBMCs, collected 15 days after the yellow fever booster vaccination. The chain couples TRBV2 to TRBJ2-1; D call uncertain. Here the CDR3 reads CASSEGTGNEQFF. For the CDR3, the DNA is TGTGCCAGCAGTGAAGGGACCGGCAATGAGCAGTTCTTC.